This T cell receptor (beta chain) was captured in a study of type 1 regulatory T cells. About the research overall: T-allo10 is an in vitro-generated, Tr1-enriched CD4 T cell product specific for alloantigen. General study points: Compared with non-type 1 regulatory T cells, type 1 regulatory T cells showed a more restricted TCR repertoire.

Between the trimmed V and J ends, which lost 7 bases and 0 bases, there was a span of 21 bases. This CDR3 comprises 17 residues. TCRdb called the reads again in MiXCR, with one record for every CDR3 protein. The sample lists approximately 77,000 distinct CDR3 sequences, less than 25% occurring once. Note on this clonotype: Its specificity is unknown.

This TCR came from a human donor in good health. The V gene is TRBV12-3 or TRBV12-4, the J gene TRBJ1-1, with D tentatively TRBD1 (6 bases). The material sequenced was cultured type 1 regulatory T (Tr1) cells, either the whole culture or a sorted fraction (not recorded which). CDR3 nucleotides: TGTGCCAGCATCGAGTCGGGACACTCGGGGGTGAACACTGAAGCTTTCTTT. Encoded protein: CASIESGHSGVNTEAFF.